These 3 T cell receptor beta chains share one sample of origin, sequenced in a study of siplizumab effects on memory and regulatory T cells (dated by TCRdb to between 2017 and 2020). Receptors were amplified or captured by the immunoSEQ multiplex PCR assay. Imported from immuneACCESS, the table was reduced by TCRdb to in-frame sequences with V and J called. These copies leave out some clones; in studies compared against another copy, an unresolved V gene accounts for under half, and the cause of the remainder is not known. The sample has tens of thousands of clones on record, approximately 94% of them singletons. The ten largest clones capture approximately 7.1% of the sample. What was sequenced was CD8+ T cells sorted from blood. These receptor sequences come from a human donor in good health.

The rearrangement uses TRBV7-6 and TRBJ1-2, with D perhaps matching TRBD1 (6 bases). The CDR3 has 14 residues. V was cut by 0 bases and J by 8 bases, with 13 bases left in between. CDR1 and CDR2 (germline): SGHVS, FNYEAQ. The CDR3 region has the DNA TGTGCCAGCAGCTTAGCGGTGACAGGAGGCGGCTACACCTTC. This codes for CASSLAVTGGGYTF.

The chain couples TRBV4-1 to TRBJ1-1; D not certain. This CDR3 is 14 amino acids long. Trimming left V 1 base short and J 7 bases short, with 13 bases between. In germline, CDR1 is MGHRA, CDR2 YSYEKL. The CDR3 DNA reads TGCGCCAGCAGCCAAGTGGGGAGTAACGGTGAAGCTTTCTTT. Translated, it gives CASSQVGSNGEAFF.

J is TRBJ2-3 and V is TRBV9; maybe TRBD2 (5 bases). The V gene's germline CDR1 is SGDLS and CDR2 YYNGEE. This CDR3 is built from 15 residues. V was cut by 4 bases and J by 1 base, with 13 bases left in between. The CDR3 nucleotides are TGTGCCAGCAGCCCCGAGCGGAGCCGCACAGATACGCAGTATTTT. Protein: CASSPERSRTDTQYF.